Below are 14 T cell receptor beta chains sequenced from a single sample in a study of CD8 T cells in ankylosing spondylitis. Study-level results: Ankylosing spondylitis blood seemed to carry a telltale TCR beta motif made of several highly homologous variants.

These receptors' targets are unknown. TCRdb fed the 5' RACE reads into MiXCR, producing one record per CDR3 protein. The profile shows some 700,000 distinct CDR3 sequences, around 17% of them singletons. The material sequenced was blood, either unsorted or a sorted T cell fraction (not recorded which). These receptors all come from a male donor with ankylosing spondylitis.

The sample holds many counts of this clonotype. The junction departs from germline at one end; a sequencing error may be responsible. The CDR3 is CASSSDSNYGYTF. CDR3 nucleotide sequence: TGTGCCAGCAGCTCCGACAGTAACTATGGCTACACCTTC. The rearrangement joins TRBV5-1 to TRBJ1-2; D may be TRBD1 (5 bases). This CDR3 contains 13 residues. Germline-derived CDR1 and CDR2 are SGHRS and YFSETQ. Looking up the rest from reference TRBV5-1 and TRBJ1-2 gives the full variable domain: KAGVTQTPRYLIKTRGQQVTLSCSPISGHRSVSWYQQTPGQGLQFLFEYFSETQRNKGNFPGRFSGRQFSNSRSEMNVSTLELGDSALYLCASSSDSNYGYTFGSGTRLTVV.

The gene calls are TRBV12-3 or TRBV12-4 and TRBJ1-1; 7 positions agree with TRBD1. Trimming took 1 base from V and 5 from J; bases not matched to a gene: 13. The CDR3 runs 17 residues. This CDR3 reads CASSLVGLGRGETEAFF. Written as DNA, the CDR3 is TGTGCCAGCAGTTTAGTTGGGTTGGGCAGGGGGGAAACTGAAGCTTTCTTT.

This chain uses TRBV4-2 with TRBJ2-2; 11 bases are a match to TRBD2. Germline V gives CDR1 LGHNA, CDR2 YNFKEQ. This CDR3 is 18 amino acids long. Trimming took 0 bases from V and 5 from J; bases not matched to a gene: 8. The CDR3 reads CASSQEIAGGPYTGELFF. The CDR3 DNA reads TGTGCCAGCAGCCAAGAAATAGCGGGGGGGCCATATACCGGGGAGCTGTTTTTT.

The chain recombines TRBV9 with TRBJ2-7; 9 bases agree with TRBD1. V lost 0 bases, J lost 0 bases, and 10 bases stayed unmatched. The CDR3 is 18 residues long. Germline values: CDR1 SGDLS, CDR2 YYNGEE. The CDR3 spells CASSVGETGGLLSYEQYF. CDR3 in DNA: TGTGCCAGCAGCGTAGGGGAGACAGGGGGACTACTCTCCTACGAGCAGTACTTC.

The rearrangement links TRBV6-5 to TRBJ1-1, with 9 bases fitting TRBD1. In germline, CDR1 is MNHEY, CDR2 SVGAGI. This CDR3 contains 14 residues. V was clipped by 4 bases and J by 7 bases; unmatched bases: 7. CDR3 loop: CASSSPGQGLEAFF. In DNA, the CDR3 is TGTGCCAGCAGTTCCCCGGGACAGGGTCTTGAAGCTTTCTTT.

This clonotype was observed a few times. The chain joins TRBV11-3 to TRBJ2-1, with 7 bases identical to TRBD2. The CDR3 length is 15 residues. Germline trimming cut 3 bases from V and 6 bases from J; bases unmatched to any gene: 8. The V gene's germline CDR1 is SGHNT and CDR2 YENEEA. The CDR3 loop reads CASSLAGTTGNEQFF. As DNA, the CDR3 is TGTGCCAGCAGCTTGGCCGGGACTACGGGCAATGAGCAGTTCTTC.

The chain couples TRBV7-9 to TRBJ1-6; TRBD1 aligns across 9 bases. J lost 9 bases, V lost 1 base, and 4 bases had no gene match. Germline CDR1 and CDR2: SEHNR and FQNEAQ (reference sequence). The CDR3 consists of 15 residues. The CDR3 here is CASSLGDRESSPLHF. CDR3 coding DNA: TGTGCCAGCAGCTTAGGGGACAGGGAGAGTTCACCCCTCCACTTT.

The chain joins TRBV7-6 to TRBJ2-7, with 13 nucleotides matching TRBD2. The V and J ends lost 8 bases and 2 bases, in that order; junction bases with no gene match: 9. The CDR3 spans 16 residues. Germline V CDR1 and CDR2: SGHVS, FNYEAQ. CDR3 sequence reads: CASGGTSGTQAYEQYF. CDR3 coding DNA: TGTGCCAGCGGAGGGACTAGCGGGACTCAAGCCTACGAGCAGTACTTC.

The chain employs TRBV6-1 and TRBJ2-5, with D tentatively TRBD1 (5 bases). Trimming took off 6 bases at V and 5 bases at J, with 16 bases between the two ends. Germline assignment: CDR1 MNHNS and CDR2 SASEGT. CDR3 size: 14 residues. CDR3 protein: CASSDQGLWETQYF. Written as DNA, the CDR3 is TGTGCCAGCAGCGATCAGGGCTTGTGGGAGACCCAGTACTTC.

The chain joins TRBV12-3 or TRBV12-4 to TRBJ2-7; 7 positions agree with TRBD2. This CDR3 is built from 14 residues. J was trimmed by 6 bases and V by 1 base; bases with no gene match: 6. This chain's CDR3 is CASSLVGGSVEQYF. The DNA of the CDR3 is TGTGCCAGCAGTTTAGTCGGGGGGTCGGTCGAGCAGTACTTC.

V usage is TRBV29-1 and J usage is TRBJ1-1; 7 bases match TRBD1. V was clipped by 3 bases and J by 6 bases; unmatched bases: 7. Germline-derived CDR1 and CDR2 are SQVTM and ANQGSEA. The CDR3 runs 13 residues. CDR3 loop: CSVDGGGGPEAFF. The CDR3, as DNA: TGCAGCGTTGACGGGGGAGGGGGCCCTGAAGCTTTCTTT.

The rearrangement joins TRBV24-1 to TRBJ2-7; tentative D call: TRBD2 (6 bases). V was clipped by 5 bases and J by 1 base, with 8 bases between them. Germline V CDR1 and CDR2: KGHDR, SFDVKD. The CDR3 totals 13 residues. The chain's CDR3 is CATSGGVSYEQYF. The CDR3 nucleotides read TGTGCCACCAGTGGCGGGGTTTCCTACGAGCAGTACTTC.

This clonotype was detected ten times or more. V usage is TRBV3-1 and J usage is TRBJ2-3, with D tentatively TRBD1 (6 bases). V was pared by 2 bases and J by 4 bases, with 10 bases between. CDR3 length equals 14 residues. Germline V gene lookup returns CDR1 LGHDT and CDR2 YNNKEL (reference sequence). The CDR3 DNA is TGTGCCAGCAGCCAACAGACAGGCTCAGATACGCAGTATTTT. Residues: CASSQQTGSDTQYF.

This clonotype was seen a few times. One end of the junction does not line up with germline, which may come from a read error. J is TRBJ2-1 and V is TRBV18; D may correspond to TRBD1 or TRBD2 (5 bases each). The germline V gene encodes CDR1 KGHSH and CDR2 LQKENI. The CDR3 spans 17 residues. The CDR3 loop reads CASSPPNGGHSSNEQFF. In DNA form, the CDR3 reads TGTGCCAGCTCACCCCCAAATGGGGGTCATTCCTCCAATGAGCAGTTCTTC.